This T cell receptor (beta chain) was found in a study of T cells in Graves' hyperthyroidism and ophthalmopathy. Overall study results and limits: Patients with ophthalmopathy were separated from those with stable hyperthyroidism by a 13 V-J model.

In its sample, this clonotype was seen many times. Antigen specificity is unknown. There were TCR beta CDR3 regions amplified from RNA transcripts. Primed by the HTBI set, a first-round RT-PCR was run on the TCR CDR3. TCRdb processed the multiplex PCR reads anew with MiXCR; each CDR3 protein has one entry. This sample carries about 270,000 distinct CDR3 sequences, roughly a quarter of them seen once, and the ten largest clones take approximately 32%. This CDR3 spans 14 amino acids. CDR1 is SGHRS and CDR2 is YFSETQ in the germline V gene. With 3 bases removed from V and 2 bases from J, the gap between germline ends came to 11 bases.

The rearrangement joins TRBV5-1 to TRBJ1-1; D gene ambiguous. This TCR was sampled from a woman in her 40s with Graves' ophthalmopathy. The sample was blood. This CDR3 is CASSWRGLNTEAFF. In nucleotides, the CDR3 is TGCGCCAGCAGCTGGCGGGGATTAAACACTGAAGCTTTCTTT.